This paragraph covers one TCR beta chain sequence. The antigen is unknown. Relative to the germline gene, one junction end is altered; a read error may explain this. The entry originates in a study of radiotherapy plus CTLA-4 blockade in lung cancer. This table comes from immunoSEQ multiplex PCR, and its TCRdb copy is limited to in-frame clones, with some not included. The data contain tens of thousands of clones, over 55% of them singletons. General study findings and limits: Radiotherapy with ipilimumab was followed by blood expansion of tumor-derived clones.

From germline, CDR1 is SQVTM and CDR2 ANQGSEA. This CDR3 spans 13 amino acids. V and J are TRBV29-1 and TRBJ2-1; possible D gene TRBD1, 5 bases. Material: peripheral blood, obtained from a patient treated with radiotherapy plus ipilimumab. The source of this sequence is a human donor with non-small cell lung cancer who had stable disease on radiotherapy plus ipilimumab. The CDR3 reads CSVEDTTVRALIF. CDR3 sequence (DNA): TGCAGCGTTGAAGACACGACCGTCAGGGCCCTGATCTTC.